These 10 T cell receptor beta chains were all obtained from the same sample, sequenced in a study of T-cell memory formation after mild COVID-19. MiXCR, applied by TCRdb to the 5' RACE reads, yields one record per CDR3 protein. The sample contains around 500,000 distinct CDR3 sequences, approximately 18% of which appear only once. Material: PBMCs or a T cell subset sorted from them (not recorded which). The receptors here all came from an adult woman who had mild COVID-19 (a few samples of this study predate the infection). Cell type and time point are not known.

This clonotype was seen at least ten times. CDR3 bases: TGTGCCAGCAGGGGGACCACTGAAGCTTTCTTT. It codes for CASRGTTEAFF. The chain combines TRBV12-3 or TRBV12-4 with TRBJ1-1; D is perhaps TRBD1 (5 bases). V lost 6 bases, J lost 4 bases, and 6 bases lay in between. The CDR3 is 11 amino acids.

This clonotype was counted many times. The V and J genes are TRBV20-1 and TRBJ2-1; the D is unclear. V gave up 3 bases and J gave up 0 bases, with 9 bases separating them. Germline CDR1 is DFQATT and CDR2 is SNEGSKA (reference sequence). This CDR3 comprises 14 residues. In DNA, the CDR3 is TGCAGTGCTAGCGTCCGGAGCTCCTACAATGAGCAGTTCTTC. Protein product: CSASVRSSYNEQFF.

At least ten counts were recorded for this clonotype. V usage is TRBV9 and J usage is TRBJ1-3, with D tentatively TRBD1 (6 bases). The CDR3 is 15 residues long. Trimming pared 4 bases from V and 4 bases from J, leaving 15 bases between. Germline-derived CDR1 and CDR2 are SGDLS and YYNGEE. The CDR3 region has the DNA TGTGCCAGCAGCCCGGGGGGCCAGGGAGGAAACACCATATATTTT. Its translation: CASSPGGQGGNTIYF.

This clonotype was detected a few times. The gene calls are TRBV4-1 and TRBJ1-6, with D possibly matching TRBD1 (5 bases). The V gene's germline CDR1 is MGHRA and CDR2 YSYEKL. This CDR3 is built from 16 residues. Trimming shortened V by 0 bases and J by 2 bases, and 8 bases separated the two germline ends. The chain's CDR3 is CASSQEGQPYNSPLHF. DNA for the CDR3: TGCGCCAGCAGCCAAGAGGGGCAACCCTATAATTCACCCCTCCACTTT.

DNA for the CDR3: TGTGCCAGCAGTGAACTCGTCAGTTACCGCACAGATACGCAGTATTTT. It translates to CASSELVSYRTDTQYF. J is TRBJ2-3 and V is TRBV2, with D unresolved. The CDR3 length is 16 residues. Germline V gene data show CDR1 as SNHLY and CDR2 as FYNNEI. The V end lost 2 bases, the J end lost 1 base, and 13 bases lay between the germline ends.

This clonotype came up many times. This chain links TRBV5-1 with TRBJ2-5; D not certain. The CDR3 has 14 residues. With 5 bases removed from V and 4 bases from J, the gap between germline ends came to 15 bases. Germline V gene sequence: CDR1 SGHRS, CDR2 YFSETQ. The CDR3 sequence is CASSLGSGRETQYF. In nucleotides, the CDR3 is TGCGCCAGCAGTCTGGGGTCCGGTCGAGAGACCCAGTACTTC. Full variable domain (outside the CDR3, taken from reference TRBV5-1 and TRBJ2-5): KAGVTQTPRYLIKTRGQQVTLSCSPISGHRSVSWYQQTPGQGLQFLFEYFSETQRNKGNFPGRFSGRQFSNSRSEMNVSTLELGDSALYLCASSLGSGRETQYFGPGTRLLVL.

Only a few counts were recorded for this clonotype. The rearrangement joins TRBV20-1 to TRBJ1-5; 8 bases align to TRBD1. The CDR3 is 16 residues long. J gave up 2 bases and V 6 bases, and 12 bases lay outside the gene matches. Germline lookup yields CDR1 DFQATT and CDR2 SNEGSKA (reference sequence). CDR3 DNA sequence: TGCAGTGCCTCACATCAACCGGGACAGGGCAATCAGCCCCAGCATTTT. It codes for CSASHQPGQGNQPQHF.

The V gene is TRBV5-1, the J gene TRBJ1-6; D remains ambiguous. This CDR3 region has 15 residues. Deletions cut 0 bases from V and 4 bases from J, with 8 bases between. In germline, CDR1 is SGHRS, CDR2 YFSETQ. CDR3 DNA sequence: TGCGCCAGCAGCTTGGAGGCAGCATATAATTCACCCCTCCACTTT. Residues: CASSLEAAYNSPLHF.

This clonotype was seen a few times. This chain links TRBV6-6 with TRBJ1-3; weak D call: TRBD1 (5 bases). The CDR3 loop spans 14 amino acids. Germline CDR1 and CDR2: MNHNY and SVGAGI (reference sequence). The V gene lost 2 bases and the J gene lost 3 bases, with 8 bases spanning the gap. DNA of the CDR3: TGTGCCAGCAGTTACCTCGGGGGTGGAAACACCATATATTTT. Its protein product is CASSYLGGGNTIYF.

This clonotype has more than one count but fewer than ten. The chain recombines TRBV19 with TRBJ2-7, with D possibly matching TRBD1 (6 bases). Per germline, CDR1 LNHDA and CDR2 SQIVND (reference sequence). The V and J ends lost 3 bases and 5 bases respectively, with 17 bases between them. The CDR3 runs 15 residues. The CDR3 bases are TGTGCCAGTAGTATGAGGTCCGGGCAGGGGCACGAGCAGTACTTC. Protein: CASSMRSGQGHEQYF.